Below, 24 T cell receptor beta chains from the same sample are listed, as sequenced in a study of cytomegalovirus exposure and HLA in healthy donors. Both 60 Vbeta primers and 13 Jbeta primers went into the PCR. This table comes from immunoSEQ multiplex PCR, and its TCRdb copy is limited to in-frame clones, with some not included. The sample holds approximately 150,000 clones, roughly 79% seen once. Sequencing used PBMCs. Receptors were obtained from a woman between 40 and 50 years old in good health and CMV-seropositive.

The chain has TRBV28 and TRBJ2-3; perhaps TRBD2 as D (6 bases). Germline-derived CDR1 and CDR2 are MDHEN and SYDVKM. The V end was cut by 7 bases, the J end by 0 bases, with 20 bases between. This CDR3 has 17 amino acids. The CDR3 nucleotides read TGTGCCAGCATCCCAAGCGGGCATACCCCTAGCACAGATACGCAGTATTTT. Translating it yields CASIPSGHTPSTDTQYF.

The sample holds a few counts of this clone. This sequence joins TRBV2 and TRBJ2-7, with TRBD1 as a possible D gene (5 bases). The V gene's germline CDR1 is SNHLY and CDR2 FYNNEI. The CDR3 length is 12 residues. Trimming pared 6 bases from V and 2 bases from J, leaving 8 bases between. Here the CDR3 reads CASSRDAYEQYF. The CDR3 nucleotides read TGTGCCAGCAGCAGGGATGCCTACGAGCAGTACTTC.

The chain joins TRBV28 to TRBJ2-7, with D maybe TRBD2 (5 bases). Trimming pared 3 bases from V and 3 bases from J, leaving 27 bases between. Germline CDR1 is MDHEN and CDR2 is SYDVKM. There are 19 residues in the CDR3. In DNA form, the CDR3 reads TGTGCCAGCAGTTTTACGGGTCGCACGGGGTCCGCATCATACTACGAGCAGTACTTC. Translation gives CASSFTGRTGSASYYEQYF.

The V gene is TRBV7-2, the J gene TRBJ2-1; D possibly corresponds to TRBD1 (6 bases). The CDR3 has 12 residues. Germline V gene lookup returns CDR1 SGHTA and CDR2 FQGNSA. Trimming removed 6 bases from V and 10 bases from J, with 13 bases in between. The CDR3 nucleotides are TGTGCCAGCAGGGGGGCAGGAGGCGAGCAGTTCTTC. Its protein product is CASRGAGGEQFF.

Note on this clone: Other DNA variants within this sample encode the same CDR3. This sequence joins TRBV10-2 and TRBJ2-4; 9 bases align to TRBD1. Germline V CDR1 and CDR2: WSHSY, SAAADI. Trimming took 9 bases from V and 9 from J; bases not matched to a gene: 15. The CDR3 is 15 amino acids. CDR3 amino acids: CASREQGAEGGIQYF. The CDR3 nucleotides are TGCGCCAGTCGAGAACAGGGGGCTGAAGGGGGCATTCAGTACTTC.

The chain recombines TRBV7-8 with TRBJ2-5, with TRBD2 matching over 8 bases. The V and J ends lost 4 bases and 1 base, in that order; junction bases with no gene match: 20. The CDR3 is made up of 20 amino acids. Germline V lookup: CDR1 SGHVS, CDR2 FQNEAQ. Here the CDR3 reads CASSWRPRRGGASGQETQYF. Here the CDR3 DNA reads TGTGCCAGCAGCTGGCGGCCGCGTCGGGGGGGGGCTAGCGGCCAAGAGACCCAGTACTTC.

This sequence joins TRBV30 and TRBJ1-2; 7 positions agree with TRBD1. V trimming: 0 bases; J trimming: 5 bases; junction bases outside the gene matches: 3. The germline V gene encodes CDR1 GTSNPN and CDR2 SVGIG (reference sequence). This CDR3 has 13 amino acids. The CDR3: CAWSVKTGYGYTF. The CDR3 DNA reads TGTGCCTGGAGTGTAAAGACAGGGTATGGCTACACCTTC.

The chain uses TRBV5-1 and TRBJ1-6; D gene uncertain. With 0 bases removed from V and 7 bases from J, the gap between germline ends came to 11 bases. The CDR3 consists of 15 residues. Germline CDR1 reads SGHRS; CDR2 reads YFSETQ. CDR3: CASSLGGRRNSPLHF. CDR3 sequence (DNA): TGCGCCAGCAGCTTGGGTGGGAGACGGAATTCACCCCTCCACTTT.

V and J are TRBV10-3 and TRBJ2-7; D possibly corresponds to TRBD2 (6 bases). The length of the CDR3 is 15 residues. Trimming shortened V by 4 bases and J by 1 base, and 14 bases separated the two germline ends. Germline CDR1 and CDR2: ENHRY and SYGVKD. The CDR3 sequence: CAISAGTRRSYEQYF. The CDR3 nucleotides are TGTGCCATCAGTGCCGGGACTCGGAGGTCCTACGAGCAGTACTTC.

This clone was seen only once. This chain links TRBV10-2 with TRBJ1-5; 8 bases align to TRBD1. This CDR3 comprises 16 residues. Trimming took 2 bases from V and 4 from J; bases not matched to a gene: 7. The V gene's germline CDR1 is WSHSY and CDR2 SAAADI. CDR3: CASSERQGLTNQPQHF. For the CDR3, the DNA is TGCGCCAGCAGTGAGCGACAGGGGTTAACTAATCAGCCCCAGCATTTT.

V is TRBV29-1 and J is TRBJ1-2; 7 bases agree with TRBD1. Germline V gene data show CDR1 as SQVTM and CDR2 as ANQGSEA. The junction had 6 bases not matched to a gene; V was cut back by 4 bases and J by 10 bases. CDR3 length: 11 amino acids. In DNA form, the CDR3 reads TGCAGCGTTGGTTACCAGGGGGACTACACCTTC. Translated: CSVGYQGDYTF.

A word on this clone: Other DNA sequences in the same sample also yield this CDR3. The J gene is TRBJ1-1, the V gene TRBV5-1, with D possibly matching TRBD1 (5 bases). The CDR3 has 14 amino acids. Germline V CDR1 and CDR2: SGHRS, YFSETQ. V lost 4 bases, J lost 1 base, and 11 bases lay in between. This chain's CDR3 is CASSLNTGNTEAFF. The CDR3 DNA sequence: TGCGCCAGCAGCCTCAATACAGGGAACACTGAAGCTTTCTTT.

This chain connects TRBV5-1 to TRBJ2-7, with 11 bases fitting TRBD2. The CDR3 has 17 residues. CDR1 and CDR2 (germline): SGHRS, YFSETQ. With 4 bases clipped from V and 2 bases from J, the junction kept 11 bases outside the gene matches. CDR3 amino acids: CASSRQSGLADTYEQYF. The CDR3 coding sequence is TGCGCCAGCAGCCGACAATCGGGACTAGCGGATACCTACGAGCAGTACTTC. The whole variable domain, filled in from reference TRBV5-1 and TRBJ2-7, reads KAGVTQTPRYLIKTRGQQVTLSCSPISGHRSVSWYQQTPGQGLQFLFEYFSETQRNKGNFPGRFSGRQFSNSRSEMNVSTLELGDSALYLCASSRQSGLADTYEQYFGPGTRLTVT.

V gene TRBV30 combines with J gene TRBJ2-1; the match to TRBD1 covers 8 bases. The germline CDR1 and CDR2 sequences are GTSNPN and SVGIG (reference sequence). The V gene end was trimmed by 0 bases and the J gene end by 12 bases; junction bases not matched to a gene: 13. The CDR3 loop spans 15 amino acids. The CDR3 DNA reads as TGTGCCTGGAGTGTAAGGAACAGGGGGGAACAAGGGCAGTTCTTC. Translation: CAWSVRNRGEQGQFF.

A remark on this clone: The junction shows a germline mismatch at one end, possibly a read error. The rearrangement joins TRBV20-1 to TRBJ1-1; D remains ambiguous. The CDR3 consists of 9 residues. Germline CDR1 reads DFQATT; CDR2 reads SNEGSKA (reference sequence). The CDR3 DNA reads TGCAGTGCTGACACCGAAGCTTTCTTT. This encodes CSADTEAFF.

J is TRBJ2-1 and V is TRBV6-6, with a possible D match to TRBD1 (5 bases). CDR1 and CDR2 (germline): MNHNY, SVGAGI (reference sequence). V was cut by 4 bases and J by 3 bases, with 10 bases left in between. The CDR3 is 14 residues long. CDR3 amino acids: CASSWGRDYNEQFF. The CDR3 nucleotides are TGTGCCAGCAGTTGGGGCAGGGACTACAATGAGCAGTTCTTC.

CDR3 sequence (DNA): TGTGCCAGCAGTCATCAGGGTTCCCCTAACTATGGCTACACCTTC. Its translation: CASSHQGSPNYGYTF. The chain recombines TRBV6-6 with TRBJ1-2; D possibly corresponds to TRBD1 (5 bases). The CDR3 contains 15 residues. V gave up 5 bases and J gave up 0 bases, with 13 bases separating them. Germline V lookup: CDR1 MNHNY, CDR2 SVGAGI (reference sequence).

This clone was detected many times. This sequence joins TRBV11-2 and TRBJ1-1, with a possible D match to TRBD1 (5 bases). The CDR3 contains 14 residues. In germline, CDR1 is SGHAT, CDR2 FQNNGV. V lost 7 bases, J lost 5 bases, and 17 bases lay in between. This CDR3 reads CASINRRQGTEAFF. CDR3 nucleotide sequence: TGTGCCAGCATCAACAGACGGCAGGGAACTGAAGCTTTCTTT.

Only a few counts were recorded for this clone. The V call is TRBV28, the J call TRBJ2-1, with TRBD2 identical over 9 bases. Trimming removed 6 bases from V and 4 bases from J; junction bases left unmatched: 10. The CDR3 contains 16 residues. Germline V CDR1 and CDR2: MDHEN, SYDVKM. CDR3: CASRLDSGGRYNEQFF. The CDR3 coding sequence is TGTGCCAGCAGGCTCGATAGCGGGGGCCGATACAATGAGCAGTTCTTC. Full variable domain (rest looked up from reference TRBV28 and TRBJ2-1): DVKVTQSSRYLVKRTGEKVFLECVQDMDHENMFWYRQDPGLGLRLIYFSYDVKMKEKGDIPEGYSVSREKKERFSLILESASTNQTSMYLCASRLDSGGRYNEQFFGPGTRLTVL.

CDR3 coding DNA: TGTGCCAGCAGCTTAGCCCTCTCGGGTCTATTAGCTAACTATGGCTACACCTTC. Translation: CASSLALSGLLANYGYTF. V usage is TRBV7-9 and J usage is TRBJ1-2; D unresolved. V lost 0 bases, J lost 0 bases, and 17 bases lay in between. CDR1 SEHNR and CDR2 FQNEAQ come from the germline V gene (reference sequence). This CDR3 has 18 residues.

The V and J genes are TRBV7-9 and TRBJ1-5; 9 bases are shared with TRBD1. This CDR3 contains 17 residues. V gave up 5 bases and J gave up 0 bases; unmatched junction bases: 8. Germline CDR1 SEHNR, CDR2 FQNEAQ (reference sequence). CDR3 region: CASSPGQGVLSNQPQHF. The CDR3 region has the DNA TGTGCCAGCAGCCCGGGACAGGGCGTTCTTAGCAATCAGCCCCAGCATTTT.

This chain connects TRBV27 to TRBJ2-1, with 14 bases aligning to TRBD2. CDR3 length: 19 residues. The V gene's germline CDR1 is MNHEY and CDR2 SMNVEV (reference sequence). V was pared by 2 bases and J by 0 bases, with 6 bases of the junction left unmatched. The CDR3 protein is CASSLVGLAGDSSYNEQFF. In DNA form, the CDR3 reads TGTGCCAGCAGTTTAGTGGGACTAGCGGGGGACAGCTCCTACAATGAGCAGTTCTTC.

The chain is built from TRBV29-1 and TRBJ2-1; 7 nucleotides line up with TRBD1. The CDR3 contains 15 residues. V lost 7 bases, J lost 3 bases, and 12 bases stayed unmatched. Germline V gene lookup returns CDR1 SQVTM and CDR2 ANQGSEA. The CDR3 sequence: CSALADRTNYNEQFF. Here the CDR3 DNA reads TGCAGCGCCCTCGCGGACAGGACAAACTACAATGAGCAGTTCTTC.

In regard to this clone: Additional DNA sequences in this sample encode the identical CDR3. V is TRBV7-6 and J is TRBJ1-1; tentatively, D is TRBD1 (6 bases). Germline values: CDR1 SGHVS, CDR2 FNYEAQ. CDR3 length equals 12 residues. V dropped 5 bases and J dropped 8 bases, with 12 bases sitting between them. The CDR3 here is CASSPGTPEAFF. CDR3 in DNA: TGTGCCAGCAGCCCCGGGACACCCGAAGCTTTCTTT.